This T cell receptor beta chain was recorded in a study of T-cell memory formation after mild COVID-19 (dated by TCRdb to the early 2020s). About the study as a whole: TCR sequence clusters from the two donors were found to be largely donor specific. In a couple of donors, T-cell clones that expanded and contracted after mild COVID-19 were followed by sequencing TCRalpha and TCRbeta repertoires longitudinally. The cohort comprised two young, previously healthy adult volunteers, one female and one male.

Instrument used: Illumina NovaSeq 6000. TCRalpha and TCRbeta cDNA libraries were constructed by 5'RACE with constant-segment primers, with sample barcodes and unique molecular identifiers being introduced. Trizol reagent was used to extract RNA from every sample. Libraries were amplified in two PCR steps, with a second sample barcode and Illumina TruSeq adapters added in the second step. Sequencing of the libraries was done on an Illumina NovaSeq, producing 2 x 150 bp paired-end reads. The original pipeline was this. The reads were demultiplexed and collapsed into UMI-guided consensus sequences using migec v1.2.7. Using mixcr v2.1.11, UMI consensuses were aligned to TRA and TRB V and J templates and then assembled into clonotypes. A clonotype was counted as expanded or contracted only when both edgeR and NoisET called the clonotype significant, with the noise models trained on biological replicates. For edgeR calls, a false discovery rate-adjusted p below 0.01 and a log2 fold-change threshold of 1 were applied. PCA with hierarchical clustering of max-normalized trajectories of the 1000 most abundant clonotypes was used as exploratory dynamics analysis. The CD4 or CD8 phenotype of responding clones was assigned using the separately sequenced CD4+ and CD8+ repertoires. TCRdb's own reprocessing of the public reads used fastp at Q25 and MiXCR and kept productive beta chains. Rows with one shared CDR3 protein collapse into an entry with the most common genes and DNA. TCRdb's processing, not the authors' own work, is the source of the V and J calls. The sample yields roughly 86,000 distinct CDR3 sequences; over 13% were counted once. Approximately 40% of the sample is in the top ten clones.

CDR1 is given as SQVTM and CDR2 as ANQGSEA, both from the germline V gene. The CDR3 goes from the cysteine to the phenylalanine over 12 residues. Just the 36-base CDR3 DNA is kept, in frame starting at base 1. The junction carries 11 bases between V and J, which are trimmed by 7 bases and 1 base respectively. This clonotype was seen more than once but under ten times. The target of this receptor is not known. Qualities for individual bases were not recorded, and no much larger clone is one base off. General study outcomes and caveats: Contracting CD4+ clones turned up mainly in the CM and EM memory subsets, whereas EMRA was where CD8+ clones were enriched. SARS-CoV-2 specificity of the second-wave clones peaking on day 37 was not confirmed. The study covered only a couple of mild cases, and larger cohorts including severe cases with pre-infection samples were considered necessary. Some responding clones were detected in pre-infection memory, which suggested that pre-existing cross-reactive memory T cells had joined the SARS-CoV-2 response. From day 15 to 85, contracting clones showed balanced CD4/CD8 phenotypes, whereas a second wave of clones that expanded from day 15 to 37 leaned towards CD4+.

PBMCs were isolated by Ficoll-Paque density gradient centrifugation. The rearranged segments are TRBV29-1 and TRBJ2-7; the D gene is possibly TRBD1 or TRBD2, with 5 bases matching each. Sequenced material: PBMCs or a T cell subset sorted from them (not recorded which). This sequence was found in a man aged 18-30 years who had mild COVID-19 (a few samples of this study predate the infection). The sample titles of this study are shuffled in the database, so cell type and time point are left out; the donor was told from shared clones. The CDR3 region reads CSAGDPSYEQYF. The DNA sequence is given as TGCAGCGCCGGGGACCCATCCTACGAGCAGTACTTC.